The source of this T cell receptor (beta chain) is a study of siplizumab effects on memory and regulatory T cells (dated by TCRdb to between 2018 and 2021). General notes on the study: The study examined how the anti-CD2 antibody siplizumab affects alloreactive T-cell subsets in allogeneic mixed lymphocyte reactions built from human PBMCs.

V is pared back by 3 bases and J by 5 bases, with 13 bases lying between the germline termini. Per the germline V gene (reference sequence), GTSNPN is the CDR1 and SVGIG is the CDR2. The CDR3 covers 13 residues, taking in both the cysteine and the phenylalanine. Only the CDR3 region is kept as DNA, spanning 39 bases read in frame from base 1. The paper's findings and limits, for the study overall: The cumulative frequency of alloreactive sequences that could be traced back to unstimulated CD4+ memory T cells was significantly reduced by siplizumab. The suppressive function of proliferating Tregs from siplizumab cultures was not functionally confirmed. Among mappable alloreactive CD4+ clones, an average Treg-derived fraction of around 71% was observed with siplizumab, compared with around 28% in control reactions. For roughly 75-95% of proliferating CD4+ or CD8+ clones, no naive or memory phenotype could be assigned. Because sequences at frequencies below about 10^-5 were poorly captured, only a minor fraction of alloreactive clones could be mapped back to unstimulated subsets. Unstimulated naive T cells appeared more diverse than memory T cells, and naive cells seemed to contribute substantially to the alloresponse.

Sorted unstimulated T cells, along with proliferating T cells recovered from mixed lymphocyte reactions, underwent TCRbeta CDR3 sequencing. Fresh whole blood from ten HLA-typed healthy donors was used as the source from which PBMCs were isolated. Unstimulated CD4+ non-regulatory T cells were FACS-sorted to map the origin of alloreactive clones. Concerning this clone: This receptor's antigen is unknown. No base quality values were provided; no much bigger clone lies one nucleotide off.

The library was generated by the immunoSEQ multiplex PCR assay. Roughly 9.8 x 10^4 TCR templates per sample were assayed on the deep sequencing platform. Genomic DNA extracted from sorted T cells was the material used for TCRbeta CDR3 sequencing. In the authors' own workflow: The R programming language was used for clonal analysis of the TCRbeta CDR3 data. Comparing unstimulated samples against CFSE-low samples taken after the reaction was how alloreactive CD4+ and CD8+ clones were defined. Regulatory or non-regulatory origin of alloreactive CD4+ clones was assigned by matching sequences to the sorted unstimulated Treg and non-Treg repertoires. TCRdb carries this immuneACCESS record with in-frame sequences only. Its versions omit some clonotypes, under half of them owing to an unresolved V gene in the studies checked, with the rest unexplained. The V and J calls and clone size were taken over from that table, and D and trimming were inferred from the DNA. The sample table records approximately 100,000 clones; over 90% of these occur just once. The leading ten clones occupy more than 10% of the sample.

The sequenced sample consisted of non-Treg CD4+ T cells sorted from blood. This specimen's cell subset or site label, interpreted: FACS-sorted unstimulated CD4+ non-regulatory T cells. The rearranged chain carries TRBV30 and TRBJ1-1, with TRBD1 as a weak D call on 5 bases. The TCR was taken from a human donor in good health. The CDR3: CAWSPQGETEAFF. In nucleotide form, the sequence is TGTGCCTGGAGCCCCCAGGGAGAGACTGAAGCTTTCTTT.